Following are 31 T cell receptor beta chains from one sample sequenced in a study of T-cell memory formation after mild COVID-19. Via MiXCR, TCRdb re-called the 5' RACE reads, giving one row per CDR3 protein. The sample consists of 390,000 or so distinct CDR3 sequences, 16% of them appearing once. Specimen: PBMCs or a T cell subset sorted from them (not recorded which). Receptor source: a man between 18 and 29 years old who had mild COVID-19 (a few samples of this study predate the infection). Cell type and time point are not known.

The table lists this clonotype with a few counts. The chain uses TRBV13 and TRBJ2-2, with D unresolved. V lost 1 base and J lost 5, with 8 bases in between. CDR3 size: 14 residues. Germline V CDR1 and CDR2: PRHDT, FYEKMQ (reference sequence). The CDR3 DNA follows: TGTGCCAGCAGCTTAGTCCAACGGACCGGGGAGCTGTTTTTT. Its protein product is CASSLVQRTGELFF.

The chain couples TRBV4-2 to TRBJ2-7, with TRBD2 matching 8 bases. V lost 4 bases, J lost 2 bases, and 7 bases stayed unmatched. Germline assignment: CDR1 LGHNA and CDR2 YNFKEQ. The length of the CDR3 is 15 residues. CDR3 loop: CASSPAGASPYEQYF. Written as DNA, the CDR3 is TGTGCCAGCAGCCCAGCGGGGGCCTCTCCCTACGAGCAGTACTTC.

The table lists this clonotype with a few counts. CDR3 sequence: CASSPDSTYEQYF. The CDR3 DNA reads as TGTGCCAGCTCACCAGACAGCACCTACGAGCAGTACTTC. The gene calls are TRBV18 and TRBJ2-7; possible D gene TRBD1, 5 bases. In germline, CDR1 is KGHSH, CDR2 LQKENI. The V end was cut by 2 bases, the J end by 2 bases, with 7 bases between. The CDR3 has 13 amino acids. The whole variable domain, filled in from reference TRBV18 and TRBJ2-7, reads NAGVMQNPRHLVRRRGQEARLRCSPMKGHSHVYWYRQLPEEGLKFMVYLQKENIIDESGMPKERFSAEFPKEGPSILRIQQVVRGDSAAYFCASSPDSTYEQYFGPGTRLTVT.

This clonotype was recorded many times. The rearrangement joins TRBV7-9 to TRBJ2-1; 9 bases align to TRBD2. Germline V gives CDR1 SEHNR, CDR2 FQNEAQ (reference sequence). The V gene end was trimmed by 5 bases and the J gene end by 10 bases; junction bases not matched to a gene: 0. The CDR3 is 11 amino acids. As DNA, the CDR3 is TGTGCCAGCAGCGCGGGAGGGGAGCAGTTCTTC. This codes for CASSAGGEQFF.

This clonotype showed up just a few times. V gene TRBV9 combines with J gene TRBJ2-1, with D unresolved. The CDR3 length is 14 residues. Trimming left V 0 bases short and J 8 bases short, with 12 bases between. CDR1 is SGDLS, CDR2 YYNGEE, per germline. CDR3 amino acids: CASSVAWIWDEQFF. The CDR3, as DNA: TGTGCCAGCAGCGTAGCATGGATCTGGGATGAGCAGTTCTTC.

The J gene is TRBJ1-1, the V gene TRBV7-9, with no clear D. The CDR3 spans 15 residues. With 2 bases removed from V and 0 bases from J, the gap between germline ends came to 10 bases. The germline V gene has CDR1 SEHNR and CDR2 FQNEAQ (reference sequence). CDR3: CASSLMERMNTEAFF. The CDR3 bases are TGTGCCAGCAGCTTAATGGAACGGATGAACACTGAAGCTTTCTTT.

This clonotype was counted only a few times. V is TRBV20-1 and J is TRBJ2-1; 10 nucleotides match TRBD2. The V gene end was trimmed by 0 bases and the J gene end by 4 bases; junction bases not matched to a gene: 6. The CDR3 extends over 16 amino acids. Germline CDR1 DFQATT, CDR2 SNEGSKA (reference sequence). The CDR3 bases are TGCAGTGCTAGAGATCGGCTAGCGGGGGTTTACAATGAGCAGTTCTTC. Residues: CSARDRLAGVYNEQFF.

The chain uses TRBV5-1 and TRBJ1-6, with D unclear. The germline V gene encodes CDR1 SGHRS and CDR2 YFSETQ. V was clipped by 2 bases and J by 8 bases, with 8 bases between them. The CDR3 has 13 residues. The CDR3 here is CASSFKMDSPLHF. CDR3 bases: TGCGCCAGCAGCTTCAAGATGGATTCACCCCTCCACTTT.

This clonotype has only a few counts. The chain combines TRBV24-1 with TRBJ2-1; 7 bases align to TRBD1. The CDR3 length is 18 residues. Unmatched junction bases numbered 10, after V lost 0 bases and J lost 3 bases. The germline V gene has CDR1 KGHDR and CDR2 SFDVKD. Here the CDR3 DNA reads TGTGCCACCAGTGATTTGCGATTTGACAGGGCCGGCTACAATGAGCAGTTCTTC. As protein: CATSDLRFDRAGYNEQFF.

J is TRBJ2-2 and V is TRBV11-1, with 7 nucleotides matching TRBD1. V shed 3 bases, J shed 7 bases, and the junction held 5 bases outside the gene matches. CDR3 length: 14 residues. Germline CDR1 SGHAT, CDR2 FQDESV (reference sequence). CDR3 sequence reads: CASSFNRGIGELFF. The DNA for the CDR3 is TGTGCCAGCAGCTTCAACAGGGGCATCGGGGAGCTGTTTTTT.

The chain uses TRBV6-5 and TRBJ2-1; 15 nucleotides line up with TRBD2. Germline CDR1 and CDR2: MNHEY and SVGAGI. V lost 0 bases, J lost 11 bases, and 5 bases stayed unmatched. The CDR3 has 16 residues. The CDR3 sequence is CASSYSRTSGGAKQFF. The CDR3 DNA follows: TGTGCCAGCAGTTACTCTAGGACTAGCGGGGGGGCAAAGCAGTTCTTC.

The chain links TRBV4-1 to TRBJ2-6; 14 bases are shared with TRBD2. The CDR3 sequence is 20 residues long. The junction had 8 bases not matched to a gene; V was cut back by 3 bases and J by 1 base. The V gene's germline CDR1 is MGHRA and CDR2 YSYEKL. CDR3 sequence reads: CASSHLGLAGEQSGANVLTF. CDR3 nucleotides: TGCGCCAGCAGCCACTTGGGACTAGCGGGGGAGCAGTCTGGGGCCAACGTCCTGACTTTC.

In DNA form, the CDR3 reads TGTGCCAGCAGCCCGTGGACAGGTAGCAATCAGCCCCAGCATTTT. Protein sequence: CASSPWTGSNQPQHF. The rearrangement joins TRBV7-2 to TRBJ1-5; 7 positions agree with TRBD1. This CDR3 is built from 15 residues. Trimming cost V 5 bases and J 0 bases; bases outside gene matches: 4. Germline lookup yields CDR1 SGHTA and CDR2 FQGNSA.

The CDR3 region has the DNA TGTGCCAGCACCCAGGGCCCAGACCACTACGAGCAGTACTTC. It yields the protein CASTQGPDHYEQYF. The chain links TRBV21-1 to TRBJ2-7; TRBD2 was called by the table and not checked on the DNA. TRBV21-1 is tagged as a pseudogene. The CDR3 is 14 amino acids.

This clonotype occurred a few times. The chain couples TRBV29-1 to TRBJ1-1; tentatively, D is TRBD1 (6 bases). Germline CDR1 is SQVTM and CDR2 is ANQGSEA. The V end lost 7 bases, the J end lost 8 bases, and 11 bases lay between the germline ends. This CDR3 has 10 amino acids. This CDR3 is CSAGQSEAFF. The CDR3, as DNA: TGCAGCGCCGGACAGAGCGAAGCTTTCTTT.

The CDR3 region has the DNA TGCGCCAGCAGCCAAGGGGGCCCAGGATTTTATGGCTACACCTTC. Translated, it gives CASSQGGPGFYGYTF. The gene calls are TRBV4-1 and TRBJ1-2, with D maybe TRBD1 (5 bases). Trimming cost V 1 base and J 5 bases, with 14 bases left between them. Germline lookup yields CDR1 MGHRA and CDR2 YSYEKL. This CDR3 has 15 residues.

The chain is built from TRBV6-5 and TRBJ2-7; D is unresolved. V was clipped by 2 bases and J by 2 bases, with 7 bases between them. This CDR3 contains 13 residues. The V gene's germline CDR1 is MNHEY and CDR2 SVGAGI. Here the CDR3 reads CASSYDETYEQYF. DNA for the CDR3: TGTGCCAGCAGTTACGACGAGACCTACGAGCAGTACTTC.

The chain uses TRBV7-2 and TRBJ1-5; D gene ambiguous. There are 12 residues in the CDR3. Trimming removed 8 bases from V and 11 bases from J, with 16 bases in between. Germline assignment: CDR1 SGHTA and CDR2 FQGNSA. The CDR3 protein is CASAGSGESQHF. The DNA of the CDR3 is TGTGCCAGCGCCGGCAGTGGTGAGTCCCAGCATTTT.

This clonotype was picked up many times. The junction departs from the called germline gene at one end, perhaps through a read error. The J gene is TRBJ2-1, the V gene TRBV5-1; perhaps TRBD1 as D (5 bases). The CDR3 extends over 13 amino acids. CDR1 is SGHRS and CDR2 is YFSETQ in the germline V gene. This chain's CDR3 is CASSLDSYNEQFF. The CDR3 coding sequence is TGTGCCAGCAGCTTAGACAGCTACAATGAGCAGTTCTTC.

The chain is built from TRBV20-1 and TRBJ2-7, with a tentative D call TRBD1 (6 bases). This CDR3 is 13 amino acids long. Germline assignment: CDR1 DFQATT and CDR2 SNEGSKA (reference sequence). V shed 1 base and J shed 5 bases, with 12 bases lying between them. This CDR3 reads CSARAQGFHEQYF. The CDR3 nucleotides read TGCAGTGCTAGAGCCCAGGGGTTTCACGAGCAGTACTTC.

The CDR3 spells CVGSLVGGDGYTF. CDR3 coding DNA: TGTGTCGGCAGCTTAGTTGGAGGAGATGGCTACACCTTC. V is TRBV7-9 and J is TRBJ1-2; D not certain. In germline, CDR1 is SEHNR, CDR2 FQNEAQ (reference sequence). The CDR3 sequence is 13 residues long.

The genes are TRBV6-5 and TRBJ1-2; D remains unclear. The V end lost 0 bases, the J end lost 6 bases, and 8 bases lay between the germline ends. Germline V CDR1 and CDR2: MNHEY, SVGAGI. This CDR3 has 13 amino acids. Written as DNA, the CDR3 is TGTGCCAGCAGTTACTCAGCCCCAAATGGCTACACCTTC. Its protein product is CASSYSAPNGYTF.

This clonotype was seen repeatedly, ten times or more. This chain links TRBV6-5 with TRBJ2-7; no firm D call. V lost 5 bases, J lost 2 bases, and 16 bases lay in between. Germline V gives CDR1 MNHEY, CDR2 SVGAGI. CDR3 length equals 15 residues. The CDR3 DNA follows: TGTGCCAGCAGTCCCCGGGCCCTAGACCCCTACGAGCAGTACTTC. This codes for CASSPRALDPYEQYF.

The chain carries TRBV18 and TRBJ1-2; D unclear. The germline CDR1 and CDR2 sequences are KGHSH and LQKENI. The CDR3 is 16 residues long. The V end lost 2 bases, the J end lost 4 bases, and 17 bases lay between the germline ends. Here the CDR3 reads CASSPRAVGNTYGYTF. The CDR3 DNA reads as TGTGCCAGCTCACCAAGAGCGGTCGGGAATACCTATGGCTACACCTTC.

V and J are TRBV7-2 and TRBJ2-1, with 10 bases fitting TRBD2. Germline V gene data show CDR1 as SGHTA and CDR2 as FQGNSA. The V and J ends lost 6 bases and 9 bases, in that order; junction bases with no gene match: 8. The CDR3 loop spans 14 amino acids. The CDR3 DNA is TGTGCCAGCAGGGCCACTAGCGGGGCAAGTGAGCAGTTCTTC. Protein sequence: CASRATSGASEQFF. The full variable domain, completed using reference TRBV7-2 and TRBJ2-1, is GAGVSQSPSNKVTEKGKDVELRCDPISGHTALYWYRQSLGQGLEFLIYFQGNSAPDKSGLPSDRFSAERTGGSVSTLTIQRTQQEDSAVYLCASRATSGASEQFFGPGTRLTVL.

This clonotype was recorded a few times. V gene TRBV24-1 combines with J gene TRBJ2-1; TRBD2 aligns across 7 bases. CDR1 KGHDR and CDR2 SFDVKD come from the germline V gene. Trimming cost V 3 bases and J 7 bases; bases outside gene matches: 11. The CDR3 covers 16 residues. In DNA form, the CDR3 reads TGTGCCACCAGTGATCCGGGCGGGACTAAACCTAATGAGCAGTTCTTC. This codes for CATSDPGGTKPNEQFF.

Only a few counts were recorded for this clonotype. This chain joins TRBV3-1 and TRBJ2-3; D ambiguous. Trimming pared 0 bases from V and 7 bases from J, leaving 14 bases between. The CDR3 is 15 residues long. Per the germline V gene, CDR1 is LGHDT and CDR2 is YNNKEL (reference sequence). This chain's CDR3 is CASSQDLTQAHTQYF. CDR3 nucleotides: TGTGCCAGCAGCCAAGATCTAACCCAGGCGCATACGCAGTATTTT.

The chain joins TRBV20-1 to TRBJ2-3; 7 bases align to TRBD2. The CDR3 runs to 14 residues. The V gene end was trimmed by 5 bases and the J gene end by 1 base; junction bases not matched to a gene: 6. Per germline, CDR1 DFQATT and CDR2 SNEGSKA (reference sequence). CDR3 in DNA: TGCAGTGCTCTCTTAGCGGGTCGCACAGATACGCAGTATTTT. Translated, it gives CSALLAGRTDTQYF.

V and J are TRBV5-6 and TRBJ1-5, with D perhaps matching TRBD1 (5 bases). The ends were cut back, 1 base at V and 5 bases at J, with 7 bases in the middle. Germline V gene data show CDR1 as SGHDT and CDR2 as YYEEEE. The CDR3 is 13 residues long. CDR3 region: CASSLWGDQPQHF. The CDR3 DNA sequence: TGTGCCAGCAGCTTGTGGGGGGATCAGCCCCAGCATTTT.

This clonotype appeared a few times. This rearrangement joins TRBV7-9 to TRBJ2-3; 10 positions match TRBD2. V lost 1 base, J lost 0 bases, and 1 base stayed unmatched. Germline values: CDR1 SEHNR, CDR2 FQNEAQ (reference sequence). This CDR3 region has 16 residues. CDR3 nucleotides: TGTGCCAGCAGCTTAGAACTAGCGGGGAGCACAGATACGCAGTATTTT. This translates into CASSLELAGSTDTQYF.

The chain joins TRBV12-3 or TRBV12-4 to TRBJ1-6; TRBD1 matches at 10 bases. This CDR3 has 15 residues. Trimming cost V 5 bases and J 10 bases; bases outside gene matches: 8. CDR3: CASSPRTGGESPLHF. Written as DNA, the CDR3 is TGTGCCAGCAGTCCGCGGACAGGGGGAGAGTCACCCCTCCACTTT.